This T cell receptor (beta chain) came from a study of T-cell memory formation after mild COVID-19. Study-wide findings and caveats: Clones that shrank (day 15 to 85) were balanced CD4/CD8, whereas later expanders leaned CD4+. That cross-reactive memory joined was suggested by some responding clones appearing in pre-infection memory.

CDR3 length equals 13 residues. Between the trimmed V and J ends, which lost 3 bases and 7 bases, there was a span of 10 bases. CDR1 and CDR2 (germline): SEHNR, FQNEAQ (reference sequence). This clonotype was counted only a few times. The antigen remains undetermined. TCRdb redid the calling of the 5' RACE reads with MiXCR, one entry per CDR3 protein. The sample shows 200,000 to 250,000 distinct CDR3 sequences, about 15% of them seen only once. Sequenced input: PBMCs or a T cell subset sorted from them (not recorded which). V and J are TRBV7-9 and TRBJ2-1; D is undetermined. This TCR came from a man in his late teens or twenties who had mild COVID-19 (a few samples of this study predate the infection). Cell type and time point are not known. This CDR3 reads CASSFSQWNEQFF. DNA of the CDR3: TGTGCCAGCAGCTTCTCTCAGTGGAATGAGCAGTTCTTC.